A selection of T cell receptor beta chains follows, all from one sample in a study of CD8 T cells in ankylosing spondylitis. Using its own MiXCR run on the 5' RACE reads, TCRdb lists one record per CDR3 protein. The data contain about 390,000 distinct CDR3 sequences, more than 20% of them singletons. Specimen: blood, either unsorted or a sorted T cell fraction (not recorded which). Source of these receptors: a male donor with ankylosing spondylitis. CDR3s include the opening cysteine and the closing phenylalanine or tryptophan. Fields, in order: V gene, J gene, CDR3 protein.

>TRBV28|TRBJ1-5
CASSLHFQDRGGLVQPQHF
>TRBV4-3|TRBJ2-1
CASSQERWSYNEQFF
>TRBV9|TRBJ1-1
CASSVLAQGVNTEAFF
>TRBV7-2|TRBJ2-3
CASSLGWRSNTQYF
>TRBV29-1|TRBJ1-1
CSARQGVHTEAFF
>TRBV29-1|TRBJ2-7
CSAAPGTIYEQYF
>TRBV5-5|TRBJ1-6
CASSSRPEGDSPLHF
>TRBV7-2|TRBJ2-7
CASSLTSAYEQYF
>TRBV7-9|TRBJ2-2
CASSLTVGELFF
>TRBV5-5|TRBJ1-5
CASSLVGTVNQPQHF
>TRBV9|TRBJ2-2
CASSVLGELFF
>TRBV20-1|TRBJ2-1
CSARDRDRGYWEQFF
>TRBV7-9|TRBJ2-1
CASRGDRRADEQFF
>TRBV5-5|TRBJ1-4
CASSPGRDRMNEKLFF
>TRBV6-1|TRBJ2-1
CASSREREIYEQFF
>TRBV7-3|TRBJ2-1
CASSGQGAMDEQFF
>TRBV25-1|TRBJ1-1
CASSEPRGLNTEAFF
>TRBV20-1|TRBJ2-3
CSARVAGVTDTQYF
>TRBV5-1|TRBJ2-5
CASSDGDRGRETQYF
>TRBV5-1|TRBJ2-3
CASSLGQLAGGDTQYF
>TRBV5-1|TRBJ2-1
CASSSRQGADNEQFF
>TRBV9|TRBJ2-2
CASSALLGELFF
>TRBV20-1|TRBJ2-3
CSADSGRGADTQYF
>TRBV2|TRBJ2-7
CASSELRASGINEQYF
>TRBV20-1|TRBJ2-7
CSAHSGRAWEQYF
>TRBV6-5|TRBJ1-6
CASSWTADNSPLHF
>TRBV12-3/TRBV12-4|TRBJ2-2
CAISGLASTGELFF
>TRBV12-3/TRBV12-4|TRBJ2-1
CASKSSGRAFYEQFF
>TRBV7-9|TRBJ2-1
CASSLAMAGYEQFF
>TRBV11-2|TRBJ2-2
CASSVERSGELFF
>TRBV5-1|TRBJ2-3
CAGRTAESTDTQYF
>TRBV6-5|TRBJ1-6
CASSYPGGGRNSPLHF